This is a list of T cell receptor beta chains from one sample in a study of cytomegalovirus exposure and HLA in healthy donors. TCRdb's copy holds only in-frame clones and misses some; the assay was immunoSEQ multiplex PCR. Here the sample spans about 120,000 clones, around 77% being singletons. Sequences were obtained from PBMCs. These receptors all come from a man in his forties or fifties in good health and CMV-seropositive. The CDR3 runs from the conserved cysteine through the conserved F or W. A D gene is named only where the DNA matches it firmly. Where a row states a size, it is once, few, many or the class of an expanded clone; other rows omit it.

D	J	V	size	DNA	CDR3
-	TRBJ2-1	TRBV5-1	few	TGCGCCAGCAGCTTGGCCCAAGCTCTTTCATACAATGAGCAGTTCTTC	CASSLAQALSYNEQFF
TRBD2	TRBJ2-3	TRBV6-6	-	TGTGCCAGCAGTGGGACTAGTTCAGATACGCAGTATTTT	CASSGTSSDTQYF
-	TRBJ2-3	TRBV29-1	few	TGCAGCGTTGGGATGCCGGGAGGGGGCAAAGATACGCAGTATTTT	CSVGMPGGGKDTQYF
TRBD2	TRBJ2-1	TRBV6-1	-	TGTGCCAGCGGGGGACTAGTAGGTGAGCAGTTCTTC	CASGGLVGEQFF
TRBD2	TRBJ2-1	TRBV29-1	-	TGCAGCGTTGAGACTAGCGGGGGTTACAATGAGCAGTTCTTC	CSVETSGGYNEQFF
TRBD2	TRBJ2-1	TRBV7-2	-	TGTGCCAGCAGCTTAGAAGCGGGAGGGATTACTGAGCAGTTCTTC	CASSLEAGGITEQFF
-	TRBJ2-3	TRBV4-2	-	TGTGCCAGCAGCCCCTTTACCCGGGGTGGCTACCGAGATACGCAGTATTTT	CASSPFTRGGYRDTQYF
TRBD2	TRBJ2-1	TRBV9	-	TGTGCCAGCAGCTTTCGAAGCGGGGCCAACTCCTACAATGAGCAGTTCTTC	CASSFRSGANSYNEQFF
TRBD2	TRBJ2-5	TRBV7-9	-	TGTGCCAGCAATCCGGGGGGCCAAGAGACCCAGTACTTC	CASNPGGQETQYF
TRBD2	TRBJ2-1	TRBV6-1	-	TGTGCCAGCAGTGAAGGACCCGGGGGGTGGGAGCAGTTCTTC	CASSEGPGGWEQFF
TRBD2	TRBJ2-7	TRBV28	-	TGTGCCAGCAGTACCTACGTCTCGAAGGCGGGAGCCCCAACCTACGAGCAGTACTTC	CASSTYVSKAGAPTYEQYF
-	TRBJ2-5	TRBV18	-	TGTGCCAGCTCACCGGGTAGCTGGGAGACCCAGTACTTC	CASSPGSWETQYF
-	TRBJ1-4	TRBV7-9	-	TGTGCCAGCAGCTTAGGGGGGCCGGTTGAAAAACTGTTTTTT	CASSLGGPVEKLFF
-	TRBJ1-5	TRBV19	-	TGTGCCAGTAGTATCACCAGTTATCAGCCCCAGCATTTT	CASSITSYQPQHF
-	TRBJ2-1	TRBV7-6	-	TGTGCCAGCAGCGGTTCTAACTACAATGAGCAGTTCTTC	CASSGSNYNEQFF
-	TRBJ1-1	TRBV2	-	TGTGCCAGCAGTGAAGAGACTGGGGAAGCTTTCTTT	CASSEETGEAFF
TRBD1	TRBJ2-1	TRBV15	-	TGTGCCACCGCACAGGGGACAGGGTATGAGCAGTTCTTC	CATAQGTGYEQFF
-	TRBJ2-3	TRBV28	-	TGTGCCAGCAGTTTAACAGTCGCCAGAGCAGATACGCAGTATTTT	CASSLTVARADTQYF
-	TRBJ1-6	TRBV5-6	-	TGTGCCAGCAGCAACGTGGGGCCTAATTCACCCCTCCACTTT	CASSNVGPNSPLHF
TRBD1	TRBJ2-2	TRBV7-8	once	TGTGCCAGCATGGCCCTGTCGGGACAGGGGAACACCGGGGAGCTGTTTTTT	CASMALSGQGNTGELFF
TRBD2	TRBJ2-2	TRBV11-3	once	TGTGCCAGCAGCGCGTCGGGACTAGCCGGCGGGGAGCTGTTTTTT	CASSASGLAGGELFF
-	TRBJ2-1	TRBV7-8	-	TGTGCCAGCAGCCCAATGATCCCGAGCTCCTACAATGAGCAGTTCTTC	CASSPMIPSSYNEQFF
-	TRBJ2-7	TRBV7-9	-	TGTGCCAGCAGCCACGACAGGACCGAGCAGTACTTC	CASSHDRTEQYF
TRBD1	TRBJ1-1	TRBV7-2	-	TGTGCCAGCAGCCACGCCCGGGACAGGGGTATAGGTGAAGCTTTCTTT	CASSHARDRGIGEAFF
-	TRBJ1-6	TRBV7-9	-	TGTGCCAGCAGCTTAGAACGGGATCGTAATTCACCCCTCCACTTT	CASSLERDRNSPLHF
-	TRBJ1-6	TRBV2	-	TGTGCCAGCAGTGAAGCGCTGCAGGTTAATTCACCCCTCCACTTT	CASSEALQVNSPLHF
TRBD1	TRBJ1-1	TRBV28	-	TGTGCCAGCGGAAGGGGGCGTAGTACTGAAGCTTTCTTT	CASGRGRSTEAFF
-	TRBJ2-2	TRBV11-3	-	TGTGCCAGCAGCTTAGATCTCCTCCCTACGAACACCGGGGAGCTGTTTTTT	CASSLDLLPTNTGELFF
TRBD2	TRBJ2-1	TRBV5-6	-	TGTGCCAGCAGCTCGGGCGGGGGGTACAATGAGCAGTTCTTC	CASSSGGGYNEQFF
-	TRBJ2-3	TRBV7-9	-	TGTGCCAGCAGCCCACCCCCCCGGGGAGGCATTGTAGATACGCAGTATTTT	CASSPPPRGGIVDTQYF
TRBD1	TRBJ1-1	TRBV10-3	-	TGTGCCACGACAGGGGTGGCGAACACTGAAGCTTTCTTT	CATTGVANTEAFF
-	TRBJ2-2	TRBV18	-	TGTGCCAGCTCACCAGATCTGACTAGGCTCGGGGAGCTGTTTTTT	CASSPDLTRLGELFF
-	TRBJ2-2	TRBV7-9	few	TGTGCCAGCAGCCCCCGAGCGGCAAACACCGGGGAGCTGTTTTTT	CASSPRAANTGELFF
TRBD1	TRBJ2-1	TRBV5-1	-	TGCGCCAGCAGCTCGACCCCGACAGGGGGATATGAGCAGTTCTTC	CASSSTPTGGYEQFF
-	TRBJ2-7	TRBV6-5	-	TGTGCCAGCACCCGGACAGAGAGCTCCTACGAGCAGTACTTC	CASTRTESSYEQYF
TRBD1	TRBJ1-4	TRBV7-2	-	TGTGCCAGCAGCCAAGGACAGGGTTCAGGCAAACTGTTTTTT	CASSQGQGSGKLFF
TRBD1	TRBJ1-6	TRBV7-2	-	TGTGCCAGCAGCGCGGACAGGGCAGGCCCCCTCCACTTT	CASSADRAGPLHF
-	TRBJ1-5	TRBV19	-	TGTGCCAGTAGTATAGGAGGGCAGCCCCAGCATTTT	CASSIGGQPQHF
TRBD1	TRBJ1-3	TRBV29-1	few	TGCAGCGTTTCCCGGACAGGCTCTGGAAACACCATATATTTT	CSVSRTGSGNTIYF
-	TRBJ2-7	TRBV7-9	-	TGTGCCAGCAGCTTAACCCTAGGTACGTCCGAGCAGTACTTC	CASSLTLGTSEQYF
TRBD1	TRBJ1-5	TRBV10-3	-	TGTGCCACAGGCCGGGACAGGGGCTCGGGCAATCAGCCCCAGCATTTT	CATGRDRGSGNQPQHF
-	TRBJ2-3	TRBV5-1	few	TGCGCCAGCAGATTAAACACGGGGGGCACAGATACGCAGTATTTT	CASRLNTGGTDTQYF
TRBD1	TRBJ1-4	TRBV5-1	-	TGCGCCAGCAGCGTACAAGGGACAGGGGGTGAAAAACTGTTTTTT	CASSVQGTGGEKLFF
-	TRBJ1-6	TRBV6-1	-	TGTGCCAGCAGTGATGACAGATCTTCACCCCTCCACTTT	CASSDDRSSPLHF
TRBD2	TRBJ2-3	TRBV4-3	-	TGCGCCAGCAGCAAGCGGGACTCAGCTCCAGATACGCAGTATTTT	CASSKRDSAPDTQYF
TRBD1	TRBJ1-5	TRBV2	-	TGTGCCAGCAGCGGCACCCGGGACAGAAATCGGGTAAATCAGCCCCAGCATTTT	CASSGTRDRNRVNQPQHF
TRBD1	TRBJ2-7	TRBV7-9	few	TGTGCCAGCAGCTTACCGACAGGGTACGAGCAGTACTTC	CASSLPTGYEQYF
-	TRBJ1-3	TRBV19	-	TGTGCCAGTCAACAGGGTCGGGGCTCTGGAAACACCATATATTTT	CASQQGRGSGNTIYF